What follows are 30 T cell receptor beta chains derived from one specimen sequenced in a study of vaccination effects on CD4 cells after COVID-19. Antigen specificity for these receptors is unknown. Viral peptide pools were used in the ViraFEST assay to expand antigen-specific CD4+ T cells, and sequencing came afterward. Cultured cells yielded isolated CD4+ T cells after approximately nine days. This individual tested PCR-positive for SARS-CoV-2 infection between March and December 2020. Profiled with immunoSEQ multiplex PCR; TCRdb holds only in-frame clones, not every one. The sample records approximately 28,000 clones, roughly 74% being singletons. Sequencing used CD4+ T cells from PBMCs cultured with HCoV-NL63 spike peptides, obtained before COVID-19 vaccination. The receptors were sampled from a human donor who had a prior SARS-CoV-2 infection.

The chain couples TRBV5-5 to TRBJ1-6, with D perhaps TRBD1 (5 bases). CDR3 size: 16 residues. Germline CDR1 and CDR2: SGHKS and YYEKEE (reference sequence). Trimming cost V 2 bases and J 8 bases, with 17 bases left between them. CDR3 DNA sequence: TGTGCCAGCAGCTTTTCCCAGTCACAGGCTTATTCACCCCTCCACTTT. As protein: CASSFSQSQAYSPLHF.

Points on this clone: Other DNA sequences in this specimen translate into the identical CDR3. The chain carries TRBV6-5 and TRBJ2-7, with 8 bases that match TRBD2. This CDR3 contains 16 residues. The germline V gene encodes CDR1 MNHEY and CDR2 SVGAGI. The V gene end was trimmed by 3 bases and the J gene end by 2 bases; junction bases not matched to a gene: 9. DNA of the CDR3: TGTGCCAGCAGTTATCAGGGAACTAGCGGACCCTACGAGCAGTACTTC. Amino acid sequence: CASSYQGTSGPYEQYF.

This chain links TRBV6-5 with TRBJ2-7; the D gene is possibly TRBD2 (5 bases). Trimming removed 6 bases at V and 0 bases at J, with 15 bases between. This CDR3 contains 15 residues. Germline V gene data show CDR1 as MNHEY and CDR2 as SVGAGI. As DNA, the CDR3 is TGTGCCAGCAGAGTCAGCGGAGGCGGCTCCTACGAGCAGTACTTC. Its translation is CASRVSGGGSYEQYF.

The chain employs TRBV3-1 (or the pseudogene TRBV3-2) and TRBJ2-1, with a tentative D call TRBD2 (5 bases). The CDR3 is made up of 16 amino acids. The germline V gene has CDR1 LGHDT and CDR2 YNNKEL (reference sequence). V was clipped by 5 bases and J by 0 bases, with 14 bases between them. The CDR3 is CASSGVSDYSYNEQFF. In nucleotides, the CDR3 is TGTGCCAGCAGCGGGGTGAGTGACTACTCCTACAATGAGCAGTTCTTC.

This rearrangement joins TRBV29-1 to TRBJ2-7; 9 nucleotides match TRBD1. Germline values: CDR1 SQVTM, CDR2 ANQGSEA. The CDR3 runs 13 residues. The CDR3 spells CRDRGPNTYEQYF. CDR3 DNA sequence: TGCAGGGACAGGGGACCTAATACCTACGAGCAGTACTTC.

The chain uses TRBV7-9 and TRBJ2-5; TRBD1 is a possible D gene (5 bases). Trimming pared 6 bases from V and 4 bases from J, leaving 18 bases between. This CDR3 region has 15 residues. From germline, CDR1 is SEHNR and CDR2 FQNEAQ (reference sequence). CDR3 DNA: TGTGCCAGCAGTTTTTGGGCAGGGCTTGGAGAGACCCAGTACTTC. Translating it yields CASSFWAGLGETQYF.

The V call is TRBV27, the J call TRBJ2-6; 8 bases are shared with TRBD2. Germline trimming cut 6 bases from V and 7 bases from J; bases unmatched to any gene: 14. Germline V CDR1 and CDR2: MNHEY, SMNVEV (reference sequence). The length of the CDR3 is 17 residues. DNA for the CDR3: TGTGCCAGCAGCCGCACCGGCGGACTAGCACGCGCCAACGTCCTGACTTTC. Translation gives CASSRTGGLARANVLTF. The entire variable domain, with the rest obtained from reference TRBV27 and TRBJ2-6, is as follows: EAQVTQNPRYLITVTGKKLTVTCSQNMNHEYMSWYRQDPGLGLRQIYYSMNVEVTDKGDVPEGYKVSRKEKRNFPLILESPSPNQTSLYFCASSRTGGLARANVLTFGAGSRLTVL.

The rearrangement joins TRBV4-3 to TRBJ2-7, with TRBD1 matching over 8 bases. CDR3 length: 14 amino acids. With 0 bases clipped from V and 5 bases from J, the junction kept 3 bases outside the gene matches. Germline-derived CDR1 and CDR2 are LGHNA and YSLEER. CDR3 bases: TGCGCCAGCAGCCAAGACAGGGGGCTAAACGAGCAGTACTTC. Its protein is CASSQDRGLNEQYF.

This clone has a single count. The V call is TRBV25-1, the J call TRBJ1-2, with D perhaps matching TRBD1 (6 bases). The germline V gene has CDR1 MGHDK and CDR2 SYGVNS. The CDR3 runs to 16 residues. The V end lost 3 bases, the J end lost 1 base, and 15 bases lay between the germline ends. The CDR3 here is CASSELKGEGNYGYTF. Written as DNA, the CDR3 is TGTGCCAGCAGTGAGCTAAAGGGGGAAGGTAACTATGGCTACACCTTC.

The chain employs TRBV5-1 and TRBJ2-7; 8 bases align to TRBD2. The CDR3 consists of 16 residues. V dropped 6 bases and J dropped 1; count of bases not matched to a gene: 12. The germline V gene encodes CDR1 SGHRS and CDR2 YFSETQ. The CDR3 loop is CASTTGGTSVSYEQYF. The DNA for the CDR3 is TGCGCCAGCACCACGGGGGGGACTAGTGTATCCTACGAGCAGTACTTC.

V gene TRBV6-5 combines with J gene TRBJ1-4, with D tentatively TRBD1 (5 bases). Germline V gives CDR1 MNHEY, CDR2 SVGAGI. The V end lost 6 bases, the J end lost 8 bases, and 10 bases lay between the germline ends. CDR3 length equals 12 residues. DNA of the CDR3: TGTGCCAGCAGGGGGACTGGGGAAAAACTGTTTTTT. It codes for CASRGTGEKLFF.

In its sample, this clone was seen once. The chain links TRBV5-8 to TRBJ2-5; 10 bases are a match to TRBD2. In germline, CDR1 is SGHTS, CDR2 YDEGEE. The J segment lost 0 bases and the V segment lost 4 bases, leaving 15 bases of the junction unmatched. CDR3 length: 19 amino acids. CDR3 sequence: CASSAGLAVTTGYQETQYF. CDR3 nucleotides: TGTGCCAGCAGCGCCGGACTAGCGGTGACTACTGGGTACCAAGAGACCCAGTACTTC.

The chain has TRBV15 and TRBJ2-5, with 11 positions matching TRBD2. Losses at the gene ends were 5 bases for V and 2 bases for J; bases not matched to a gene: 4. The germline CDR1 and CDR2 sequences are LNHNV and YYDKDF (reference sequence). CDR3 length: 15 residues. The CDR3 sequence: CATSRTSGHQETQYF. In nucleotides, the CDR3 is TGTGCCACCAGCCGGACTAGCGGGCATCAAGAGACCCAGTACTTC. Supplemented by reference TRBV15 and TRBJ2-5, the full variable domain reads DAMVIQNPRYQVTQFGKPVTLSCSQTLNHNVMYWYQQKSSQAPKLLFHYYDKDFNNEADTPDNFQSRRPNTSFCFLDIRSPGLGDTAMYLCATSRTSGHQETQYFGPGTRLLVL.

The CDR3 protein is CASSGQTGGQETQYF. Written as DNA, the CDR3 is TGTGCCAGCTCAGGACAGACAGGGGGCCAAGAGACCCAGTACTTC. V is TRBV18 and J is TRBJ2-5; 9 nucleotides agree with TRBD1. The germline V gene has CDR1 KGHSH and CDR2 LQKENI. V shed 5 bases, J shed 1 base, and the junction held 5 bases outside the gene matches. The CDR3 spans 15 residues. Supplemented by reference TRBV18 and TRBJ2-5, the full variable domain reads NAGVMQNPRHLVRRRGQEARLRCSPMKGHSHVYWYRQLPEEGLKFMVYLQKENIIDESGMPKERFSAEFPKEGPSILRIQQVVRGDSAAYFCASSGQTGGQETQYFGPGTRLLVL.

This chain uses TRBV2 with TRBJ2-2; 7 bases match TRBD1. Trimming at V came to 7 bases and at J to 7 bases, leaving 6 bases not matched to a gene. The CDR3 consists of 13 residues. Germline CDR1 SNHLY, CDR2 FYNNEI. The CDR3 region has the DNA TGTGCCAGCACCTCCACAGGGGTCGGGGAGCTGTTTTTT. Translating it yields CASTSTGVGELFF.

The chain carries TRBV4-3 and TRBJ2-3; tentatively, D is TRBD1 (6 bases). CDR1 and CDR2 from the germline V gene are LGHNA and YSLEER. The CDR3 has 15 residues. Trimming removed 2 bases at V and 1 base at J, with 10 bases between. The DNA of the CDR3 is TGCGCCAGCAGCCAACAGGGGTGGGGCACAGATACGCAGTATTTT. Protein product: CASSQQGWGTDTQYF.

The genes are TRBV5-1 and TRBJ2-2; the D is unclear. Germline values: CDR1 SGHRS, CDR2 YFSETQ. The CDR3 is made up of 14 amino acids. V gave up 0 bases and J gave up 6 bases, with 9 bases separating them. Here the CDR3 DNA reads TGCGCCAGCAGCTTGGCCTCAAGGTCCGGGGAGCTGTTTTTT. Its protein product is CASSLASRSGELFF.

The gene calls are TRBV3-1 (or the pseudogene TRBV3-2) and TRBJ2-1; TRBD2 agrees at 9 bases. V trimming: 2 bases; J trimming: 9 bases; junction bases outside the gene matches: 8. The CDR3 is 15 residues long. The V gene's germline CDR1 is LGHDT and CDR2 YNNKEL (reference sequence). CDR3 sequence: CASSQQRGAMGEQFF. As DNA, the CDR3 is TGTGCCAGCAGCCAACAGCGGGGGGCCATGGGTGAGCAGTTCTTC.

This clone was found once. The rearrangement joins TRBV4-3 to TRBJ2-5; D gene ambiguous. Germline CDR1 is LGHNA and CDR2 is YSLEER. The CDR3 sequence is 13 residues long. Trimming removed 3 bases at V and 4 bases at J, with 9 bases between. CDR3 in amino acids: CASSQRTGETQYF. The CDR3 nucleotides are TGCGCCAGCAGCCAGAGGACGGGAGAGACCCAGTACTTC.

V and J are TRBV19 and TRBJ2-6; D is unresolved. CDR1 and CDR2 from the germline V gene are LNHDA and SQIVND (reference sequence). This CDR3 has 15 residues. V lost 3 bases and J 0 bases, leaving 6 bases between the germline ends. In DNA form, the CDR3 reads TGTGCCAGTAGTATGAGCTACTCTGGGGCCAACGTCCTGACTTTC. This codes for CASSMSYSGANVLTF.

The gene calls are TRBV19 and TRBJ2-1; D is undetermined. Trimming cost V 5 bases and J 5 bases, with 22 bases left between them. CDR3 length: 17 amino acids. Germline V gene lookup returns CDR1 LNHDA and CDR2 SQIVND (reference sequence). CDR3 sequence (DNA): TGTGCCAGTAGTGCCATCGGATCCGGGCCAAGAGACAATGAGCAGTTCTTC. Translation gives CASSAIGSGPRDNEQFF.

The gene calls are TRBV7-2 and TRBJ1-6; TRBD1 aligns across 7 bases. The CDR3 totals 15 residues. CDR1 is SGHTA, CDR2 FQGNSA, per germline. Trimming took 6 bases from V and 2 from J; bases not matched to a gene: 4. The DNA of the CDR3 is TGTGCCAGCAGGACCACAGGGGCCTATAATTCACCCCTCCACTTT. As protein: CASRTTGAYNSPLHF. The whole variable domain, remainder taken from reference TRBV7-2 and TRBJ1-6, is GAGVSQSPSNKVTEKGKDVELRCDPISGHTALYWYRQSLGQGLEFLIYFQGNSAPDKSGLPSDRFSAERTGGSVSTLTIQRTQQEDSAVYLCASRTTGAYNSPLHFGNGTRLTVT.

The V call is TRBV7-2, the J call TRBJ2-7; D is unresolved. Germline CDR1 is SGHTA and CDR2 is FQGNSA. Trimming took off 5 bases at V and 4 bases at J, with 15 bases between the two ends. The CDR3 is made up of 14 amino acids. The CDR3 is CASSPPGRPYEQYF. The CDR3 nucleotides read TGTGCCAGCAGCCCACCCGGCAGACCATACGAGCAGTACTTC.

The chain combines TRBV7-9 with TRBJ1-4; a possible D gene is TRBD1 (6 bases). The CDR3 totals 16 residues. The V gene's germline CDR1 is SEHNR and CDR2 FQNEAQ (reference sequence). Trimming took 1 base from V and 0 from J, leaving 9 bases between them. The DNA for the CDR3 is TGTGCCAGCAGCTTAGGACAGGCCGCAACTAATGAAAAACTGTTTTTT. It encodes CASSLGQAATNEKLFF. The complete variable domain, with remaining parts taken from reference TRBV7-9 and TRBJ1-4, reads DTGVSQNPRHKITKRGQNVTFRCDPISEHNRLYWYRQTLGQGPEFLTYFQNEAQLEKSRLLSDRFSAERPKGSFSTLEIQRTEQGDSAMYLCASSLGQAATNEKLFFGSGTQLSVL.

V usage is TRBV5-1 and J usage is TRBJ2-3; D is tentatively TRBD1 or TRBD2 (5 bases each). The length of the CDR3 is 15 residues. Trimming took off 4 bases at V and 6 bases at J, with 18 bases between the two ends. Germline-derived CDR1 and CDR2 are SGHRS and YFSETQ. The CDR3 loop is CASSPGGPTTDTQYF. DNA for the CDR3: TGCGCCAGCAGCCCTGGGGGTCCCACGACGGATACGCAGTATTTT.

This clone has only a few counts. The chain is built from TRBV29-1 and TRBJ1-3; the D is unclear. Germline loops: CDR1 SQVTM, CDR2 ANQGSEA. The CDR3 contains 14 residues. Between the trimmed V and J ends, which lost 4 bases and 4 bases, there was a span of 14 bases. CDR3 sequence: CSVGETGPGNTIYF. The CDR3 region has the DNA TGCAGCGTTGGGGAGACCGGGCCCGGAAACACCATATATTTT.

This chain links TRBV7-9 with TRBJ2-3; the D is unclear. The CDR3 runs to 12 residues. V was shortened by 5 bases and J by 4 bases, with 7 bases between the two germline ends. Germline V gene lookup returns CDR1 SEHNR and CDR2 FQNEAQ (reference sequence). CDR3 DNA sequence: TGTGCCAGCAGCACCACCTCAGATACGCAGTATTTT. This gives the protein CASSTTSDTQYF.

This clone has only one observation. The rearrangement uses TRBV4-2 and TRBJ1-5; a weak D match, TRBD1 (6 bases). CDR1 and CDR2 from the germline V gene are LGHNA and YNFKEQ. The CDR3 consists of 17 residues. With 0 bases removed from V and 0 bases from J, the gap between germline ends came to 12 bases. DNA of the CDR3: TGTGCCAGCAGCCAAGATCCGGACAGCTATAGCAATCAGCCCCAGCATTTT. This translates into CASSQDPDSYSNQPQHF.

This clone is a singleton in its sample. The genes are TRBV19 and TRBJ2-7; 7 nucleotides line up with TRBD1. The length of the CDR3 is 17 residues. Germline lookup yields CDR1 LNHDA and CDR2 SQIVND (reference sequence). V lost 3 bases to trimming and J lost 1 base; unmatched junction nucleotides: 12. The CDR3 DNA sequence: TGTGCCAGTAGTATTGTTTATGTGGGACAGAATTCCTACGAGCAGTACTTC. Encoded protein: CASSIVYVGQNSYEQYF.

This clone is a singleton in its sample. The chain links TRBV11-3 to TRBJ1-1, with 9 bases identical to TRBD1. This CDR3 comprises 18 residues. V lost 0 bases and J lost 5; bases outside the gene matches: 13. CDR1 and CDR2 (germline): SGHNT, YENEEA. CDR3 sequence reads: CASSLDQGQGIRLTEAFF. CDR3 in DNA: TGTGCCAGCAGCTTAGATCAAGGACAGGGGATTAGGTTGACTGAAGCTTTCTTT. Full variable domain (missing parts from reference TRBV11-3 and TRBJ1-1): EAGVVQSPRYKIIEKKQPVAFWCNPISGHNTLYWYLQNLGQGPELLIRYENEEAVDDSQLPKDRFSAERLKGVDSTLKIQPAELGDSAVYLCASSLDQGQGIRLTEAFFGQGTRLTVV.